This T cell receptor (beta chain) was recovered during a study of vaccination and CD4 T cells after COVID-19. As for the study in general: The convalescents were made up of six males and four females, two of whom were Hispanic. Control cultures, each given a CEFX pool, an HIV-1 Nef pool, or no peptide, were included.

Treatment: approximately 9-day PBMC culture with coronavirus spike peptide pools or control peptides (ViraFEST assay). The unexposed donor provided CD4+ T cells, which were taken before the COVID-19 pandemic (2011-2018). The CDR3 has 14 residues. Per germline, CDR1 KGHDR and CDR2 SFDVKD. V lost 7 bases, J lost 0 bases, and 9 bases lay in between. General study points: Post-vaccination, and not before, a median roughly 86% of reactive clones appeared in convalescent patients.

Turning to this clonotype: Its cognate antigen is unknown.

The Oncomine TCR Beta short-read assay was applied to DNA of cultured CD4+ T cells. The genomic DNA was obtained from cultured CD4+ T cells by extraction with the QIAamp micro DNA kit. TCRdb ran MiXCR on the PCR reads and lists one entry per CDR3 protein. The sample has roughly 6,800 distinct CDR3 sequences, around three quarters seen once. This receptor was identified in a human donor in good health. The rearrangement uses TRBV24-1 and TRBJ1-5, with D perhaps TRBD1 (6 bases). Sequenced material: CD4+ T cells from blood, cultured in vitro. DNA for the CDR3: TGTGCCACCAGCGGGGGCAATAGCAATCAGCCCCAGCATTTT. Protein sequence: CATSGGNSNQPQHF.